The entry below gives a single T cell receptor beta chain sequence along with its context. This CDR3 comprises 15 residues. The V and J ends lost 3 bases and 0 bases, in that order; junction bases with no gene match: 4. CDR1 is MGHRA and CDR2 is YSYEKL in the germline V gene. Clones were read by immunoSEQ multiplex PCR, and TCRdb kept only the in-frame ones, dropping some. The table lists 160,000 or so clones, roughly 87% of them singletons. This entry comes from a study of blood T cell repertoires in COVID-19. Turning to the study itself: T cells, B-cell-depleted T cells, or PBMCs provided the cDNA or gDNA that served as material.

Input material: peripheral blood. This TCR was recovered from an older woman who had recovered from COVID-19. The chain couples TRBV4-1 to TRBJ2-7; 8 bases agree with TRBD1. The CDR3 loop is CASSQADRASYEQYF. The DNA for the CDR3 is TGCGCCAGCAGCCAGGCGGACAGGGCCTCCTACGAGCAGTACTTC.